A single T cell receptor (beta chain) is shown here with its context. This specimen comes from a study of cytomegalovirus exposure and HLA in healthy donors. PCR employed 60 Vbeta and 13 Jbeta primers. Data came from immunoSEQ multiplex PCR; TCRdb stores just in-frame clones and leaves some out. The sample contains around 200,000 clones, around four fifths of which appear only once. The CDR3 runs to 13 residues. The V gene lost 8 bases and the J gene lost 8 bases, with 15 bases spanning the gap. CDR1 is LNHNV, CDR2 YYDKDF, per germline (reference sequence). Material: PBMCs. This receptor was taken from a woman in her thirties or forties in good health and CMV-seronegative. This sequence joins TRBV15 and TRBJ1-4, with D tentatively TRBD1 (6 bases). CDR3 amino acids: CATAVQGGEKLFF. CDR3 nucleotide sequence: TGTGCCACCGCGGTACAGGGTGGAGAAAAACTGTTTTTT.